The TCR beta chain described here comes from a study of CD8 T cells in ankylosing spondylitis. CDR3 length: 15 amino acids. Per germline, CDR1 MRHNA and CDR2 SNTAGT. The ends lost 3 bases at V and 3 bases at J; junction bases unmatched: 3. Via MiXCR, TCRdb re-called the 5' RACE reads, giving one row per CDR3 protein. The table lists approximately 250,000 distinct CDR3 sequences, roughly a third of them singletons. Study-level points and caveats: Blood from ankylosing spondylitis patients appeared to carry a characteristic roughly eight-variant TCR beta motif.

A remark on this clonotype: Its antigen is currently unknown.

Sequenced sample: blood, either unsorted or a sorted T cell fraction (not recorded which). The sequence derives from a male donor with ankylosing spondylitis or in good health (not recorded which). The chain uses TRBV6-4 and TRBJ2-1; 9 bases match TRBD1. CDR3 bases: TGTGCCAGCAGTGAGGGACAGGGTCACTACAATGAGCAGTTCTTC. As protein: CASSEGQGHYNEQFF.